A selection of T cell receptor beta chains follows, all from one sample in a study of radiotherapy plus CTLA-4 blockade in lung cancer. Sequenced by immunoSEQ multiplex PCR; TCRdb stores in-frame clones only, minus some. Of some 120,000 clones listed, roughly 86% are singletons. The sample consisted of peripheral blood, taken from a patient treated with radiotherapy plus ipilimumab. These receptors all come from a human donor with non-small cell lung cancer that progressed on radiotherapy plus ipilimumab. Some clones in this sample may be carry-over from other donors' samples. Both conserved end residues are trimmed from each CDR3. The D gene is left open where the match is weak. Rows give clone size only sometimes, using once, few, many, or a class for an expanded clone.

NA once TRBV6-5 ASSVVPRYGYT
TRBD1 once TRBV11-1 ASSPAGGETEAF
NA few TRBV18 ASSPNRQTGNTIY
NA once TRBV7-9 ASSLEAGNEQF
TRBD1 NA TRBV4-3 ASSKFPRPGGEQY
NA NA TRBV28 ASRTIANSLPNEQF
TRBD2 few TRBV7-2 ASRDQRGINEQF
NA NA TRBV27 ASRAGTPTGELF
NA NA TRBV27 ASSERDGVNTEAF
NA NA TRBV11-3 ASSLDDTHSYEQY
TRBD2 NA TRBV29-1 SVTTSWADTQY
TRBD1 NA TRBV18 ASSPPSGTGYEKLF
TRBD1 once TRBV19 ASSTTGTGDYGYT
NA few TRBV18 ASSSGGQSSYEQY
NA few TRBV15 ATSSAEQGLGIQY
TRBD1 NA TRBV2 ASSSGVVRGLDGYT
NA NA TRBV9 ASSVRDPIADEQF
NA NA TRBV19 ASSISPRGAAPDTQY
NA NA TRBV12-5 ASGLVSEQY
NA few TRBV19 ASRWRGNQPQH
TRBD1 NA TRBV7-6 ASSPQGAAYNEQF
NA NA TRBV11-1 ASSLDLATYEQY
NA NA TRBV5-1 ASGNREEETQY
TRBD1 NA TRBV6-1 ASSERVRQGRQPQH
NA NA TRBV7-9 ASTLSTWNTEAF
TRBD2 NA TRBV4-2 ASSPSGGASGANVLT
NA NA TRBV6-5 ASLGPSYEQY
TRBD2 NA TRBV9 ASSVVWGGGTDTQY
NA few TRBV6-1 ASSEAGVA
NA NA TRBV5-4 ASSLEGGPRRTEAF
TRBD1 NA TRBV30 AWSTGDLHQPQH
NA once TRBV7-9 ASSLSNEKLF
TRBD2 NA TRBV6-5 ASSFTSGTQY
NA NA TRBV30 AWSRTMAQETQY
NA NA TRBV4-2 ASSPRIQSGNTIY
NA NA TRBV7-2 ASSLGVAEETQY
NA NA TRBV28 ASSFTWEQY
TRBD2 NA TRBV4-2 ASSQELAGGTDTQY
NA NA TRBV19 ASSEGVGQPQH
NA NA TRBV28 ASSPPFSGNTIY
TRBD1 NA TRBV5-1 ASSLASGTDSYEQY
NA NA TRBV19 ASSPRQVAQY
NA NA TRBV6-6 ASKEGQYTGELF
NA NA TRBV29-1 SGGMPPGELF
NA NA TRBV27 ASSFRVQGPLTGELF